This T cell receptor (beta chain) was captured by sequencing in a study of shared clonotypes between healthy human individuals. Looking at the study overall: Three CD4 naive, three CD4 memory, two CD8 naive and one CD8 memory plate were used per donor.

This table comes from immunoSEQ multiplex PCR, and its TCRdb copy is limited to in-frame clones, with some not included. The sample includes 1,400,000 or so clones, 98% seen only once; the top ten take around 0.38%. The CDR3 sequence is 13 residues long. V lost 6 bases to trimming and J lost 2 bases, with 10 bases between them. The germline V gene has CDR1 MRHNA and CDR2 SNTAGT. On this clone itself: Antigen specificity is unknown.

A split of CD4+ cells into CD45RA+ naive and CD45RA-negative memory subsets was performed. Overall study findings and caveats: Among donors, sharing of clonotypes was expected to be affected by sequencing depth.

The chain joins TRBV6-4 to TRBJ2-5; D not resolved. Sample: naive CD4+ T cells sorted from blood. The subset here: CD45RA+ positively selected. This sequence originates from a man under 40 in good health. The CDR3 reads CASRGKFQETQYF. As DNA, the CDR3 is TGTGCCAGCAGGGGGAAGTTTCAAGAGACCCAGTACTTC.